One and the same sample provided the 23 T cell receptor beta chains below, sequenced in a study of cytomegalovirus exposure and HLA in healthy donors. The primer mix had 60 Vbeta and 13 Jbeta primers. Libraries were prepared by immunoSEQ multiplex PCR; TCRdb keeps only in-frame clonotypes and omits some of them. The table lists about 180,000 clones, 60% to 85% of them singletons. The specimen sequenced was PBMCs. The receptors here all came from a woman aged 45-65 years in good health and CMV-seropositive.

The chain combines TRBV4-3 with TRBJ2-3; maybe TRBD2 (6 bases). CDR1 is LGHNA, CDR2 YSLEER, per germline. The V end lost 5 bases, the J end lost 2 bases, and 20 bases lay between the germline ends. The CDR3 spans 17 residues. The CDR3 reads CASSSDWRDSVTDTQYF. The CDR3 nucleotides are TGCGCCAGCAGCTCCGACTGGAGGGACTCCGTCACAGATACGCAGTATTTT.

The rearrangement joins TRBV5-1 to TRBJ1-1, with 7 bases lining up with TRBD1. V gave up 4 bases and J gave up 3 bases; unmatched junction bases: 6. Germline V gene sequence: CDR1 SGHRS, CDR2 YFSETQ. The CDR3 covers 14 residues. CDR3 residues: CASSRGQGDTEAFF. CDR3 DNA: TGCGCCAGCAGCAGGGGGCAGGGGGACACTGAAGCTTTCTTT.

This clone was observed a few times. The V call is TRBV5-4, the J call TRBJ2-3, with D possibly matching TRBD2 (5 bases). CDR3 length: 16 residues. V shed 2 bases and J shed 0 bases, with 13 bases lying between them. Per the germline V gene, CDR1 is SGHNT and CDR2 is YYREEE (reference sequence). CDR3: CASSFPRPGSTDTQYF. CDR3 nucleotide sequence: TGTGCCAGCAGCTTCCCACGGCCGGGGAGCACAGATACGCAGTATTTT.

The V and J genes are TRBV7-9 and TRBJ2-7, with TRBD2 matching 7 bases. The CDR3 length is 15 residues. V trimming: 1 base; J trimming: 3 bases; junction bases outside the gene matches: 6. CDR1 SEHNR and CDR2 FQNEAQ come from the germline V gene (reference sequence). The CDR3 nucleotides read TGTGCCAGCAGCTTAGGAGGCGGGGGAAGCTACGAGCAGTACTTC. This translates into CASSLGGGGSYEQYF.

This clone was seen a handful of times. The chain recombines TRBV30 with TRBJ1-3, with a weak D call TRBD1 (5 bases). V lost 4 bases, J lost 2 bases, and 6 bases lay in between. CDR3 length equals 12 residues. Germline V gene data show CDR1 as GTSNPN and CDR2 as SVGIG (reference sequence). CDR3 protein: CAWKGTGNTIYF. The CDR3 bases are TGTGCCTGGAAGGGGACTGGAAACACCATATATTTT.

This clone was observed once. The V call is TRBV29-1, the J call TRBJ1-2, with TRBD1 identical over 8 bases. CDR1 is SQVTM, CDR2 ANQGSEA, per germline. The V gene end was trimmed by 3 bases and the J gene end by 4 bases; junction bases not matched to a gene: 7. CDR3 length: 14 residues. This chain's CDR3 is CSVDRTGLGYGYTF. CDR3 nucleotide sequence: TGCAGCGTTGACCGGACAGGGTTGGGCTATGGCTACACCTTC.

The chain carries TRBV27 and TRBJ2-1, with D maybe TRBD1 (6 bases). The CDR3 loop spans 13 amino acids. Trimming stripped 4 bases from V and 9 bases from J, with 13 bases between. Per the germline V gene, CDR1 is MNHEY and CDR2 is SMNVEV (reference sequence). DNA for the CDR3: TGTGCCAGCAGTTCCCTCCAGGGGAGTGAGCAGTTCTTC. Protein: CASSSLQGSEQFF.

The chain has TRBV19 and TRBJ2-4, with D possibly matching TRBD1 (7 bases). Trimming left V 5 bases short and J 1 base short, with 18 bases between. The germline V gene has CDR1 LNHDA and CDR2 SQIVND (reference sequence). CDR3 length: 17 residues. This CDR3 is CASSAGTAFGAKNIQYF. DNA of the CDR3: TGTGCCAGTAGTGCGGGGACAGCTTTCGGGGCCAAAAACATTCAGTACTTC.

The chain employs TRBV7-2 and TRBJ1-2, with 8 bases identical to TRBD1. This CDR3 spans 15 amino acids. Germline V gene data show CDR1 as SGHTA and CDR2 as FQGNSA. V gave up 4 bases and J gave up 4 bases; unmatched junction bases: 8. CDR3 in amino acids: CASSSYRGTTYGYTF. CDR3 sequence (DNA): TGTGCCAGCAGCTCGTACAGGGGGACTACCTATGGCTACACCTTC.

V and J are TRBV11-2 and TRBJ1-1; TRBD1 is a possible D gene (6 bases). The CDR3 length is 15 residues. The V and J ends lost 3 bases and 1 base respectively, with 12 bases between them. From germline, CDR1 is SGHAT and CDR2 FQNNGV. In DNA form, the CDR3 reads TGTGCCAGCAGCTTCAGGGGCAGTGGGAACACTGAAGCTTTCTTT. Its translation is CASSFRGSGNTEAFF.

The chain combines TRBV27 with TRBJ2-7; tentatively, D is TRBD2 (6 bases). CDR1 and CDR2 (germline): MNHEY, SMNVEV (reference sequence). CDR3 length: 15 amino acids. The ends were cut back, 5 bases at V and 4 bases at J, with 18 bases in the middle. CDR3 sequence reads: CASSPGSGVWYEQYF. In DNA form, the CDR3 reads TGTGCCAGCAGTCCGGGATCGGGGGTTTGGTACGAGCAGTACTTC.

The chain combines TRBV5-1 with TRBJ1-1, with a possible D match to TRBD1 (5 bases). Trimming removed 3 bases from V and 1 base from J, with 10 bases in between. This CDR3 is 14 amino acids long. Per the germline V gene, CDR1 is SGHRS and CDR2 is YFSETQ. CDR3 sequence: CASSSYDRNTEAFF. The DNA of the CDR3 is TGCGCCAGCAGCTCCTATGACAGGAACACTGAAGCTTTCTTT.

V is TRBV7-9 and J is TRBJ1-3; 8 nucleotides line up with TRBD1. The CDR3 length is 14 residues. V dropped 5 bases and J dropped 2; count of bases not matched to a gene: 2. Germline V lookup: CDR1 SEHNR, CDR2 FQNEAQ (reference sequence). The CDR3, as DNA: TGTGCCAGCAGCAAGACAGGGGCTGGAAACACCATATATTTT. It yields the protein CASSKTGAGNTIYF.

The rearrangement links TRBV2 to TRBJ1-5; possible D gene TRBD1, 6 bases. Trimming left V 5 bases short and J 2 bases short, with 7 bases between. This CDR3 is 13 amino acids long. Germline V gene lookup returns CDR1 SNHLY and CDR2 FYNNEI. CDR3 in DNA: TGTGCCAGCAGTTCAGGGGGCAATCAGCCCCAGCATTTT. It translates to CASSSGGNQPQHF.

The genes are TRBV4-2 and TRBJ2-3; 10 positions match TRBD2. CDR1 is LGHNA and CDR2 is YNFKEQ in the germline V gene. The CDR3 spans 13 residues. Trimming removed 4 bases from V and 6 bases from J; junction bases left unmatched: 1. The chain's CDR3 is CASSPAGGDTQYF. The CDR3 region has the DNA TGTGCCAGCAGCCCAGCGGGGGGGGATACGCAGTATTTT.

This clone has only one observation. The rearrangement uses TRBV10-2 and TRBJ2-5; a possible D gene is TRBD1 (6 bases). Between the trimmed V and J ends, which lost 7 bases and 11 bases, there was a span of 23 bases. Germline loops: CDR1 WSHSY, CDR2 SAAADI. The CDR3 has 14 residues. The CDR3 here is CASKFGLLEGEQYF. The DNA for the CDR3 is TGCGCCAGCAAGTTCGGCCTACTCGAGGGGGAGCAGTACTTC.

The genes are TRBV28 and TRBJ2-7; 7 positions agree with TRBD1. J lost 5 bases, V lost 2 bases, and 9 bases had no gene match. The CDR3 runs to 15 residues. CDR1 is MDHEN and CDR2 is SYDVKM in the germline V gene. The CDR3: CASSLASGGIHEQYF. The CDR3 DNA reads as TGTGCCAGCAGTTTAGCGTCAGGGGGTATTCACGAGCAGTACTTC.

This clone appeared a few times. The chain combines TRBV7-8 with TRBJ2-2; 12 bases fit TRBD2. J lost 6 bases, V lost 8 bases, and 7 bases had no gene match. CDR3 length equals 15 residues. The V gene's germline CDR1 is SGHVS and CDR2 FQNEAQ. In nucleotides, the CDR3 is TGTGCCAGCGACTCACTAGCGGGAGGCGCCGGGGAGCTGTTTTTT. It codes for CASDSLAGGAGELFF.

This chain links TRBV7-6 with TRBJ1-2; D not certain. Germline-derived CDR1 and CDR2 are SGHVS and FNYEAQ. CDR3 length equals 13 residues. The germline V and J ends were trimmed by 1 base and 8 bases, with 11 bases remaining between them. In nucleotides, the CDR3 is TGTGCCAGCAGCTTAGGACTAGCGCGGGGCTACACCTTC. Translating it yields CASSLGLARGYTF.

Concerning this clone itself: A junction end diverges from the germline sequence, so it may reflect a read error. This sequence joins TRBV28 and TRBJ2-6; a possible D gene is TRBD1 (6 bases). This CDR3 has 18 residues. Per germline, CDR1 MDHEN and CDR2 SYDVKM. The CDR3 DNA sequence: TGTGCCAGCAGTAAAACGGGTACAGGGTTGTCCGGGGCCAACGGCCTGACTTTC. This gives the protein CASSKTGTGLSGANGLTF.

In its sample, this clone was seen a few times. The chain has TRBV7-2 and TRBJ1-3, with D unresolved. Trimming cost V 2 bases and J 9 bases, with 8 bases left between them. CDR1 is SGHTA, CDR2 FQGNSA, per germline. This CDR3 has 12 residues. The chain's CDR3 is CASSLQAGTIYF. DNA for the CDR3: TGTGCCAGCAGCTTACAGGCCGGCACCATATATTTT.

The J gene is TRBJ2-1, the V gene TRBV7-9, with D possibly being TRBD2 (7 bases). This CDR3 is built from 15 residues. The germline V gene encodes CDR1 SEHNR and CDR2 FQNEAQ (reference sequence). V lost 8 bases and J 0 bases, leaving 14 bases between the germline ends. CDR3 bases: TGTGCCAGCGGCGGGGGCGGAAGCTCCTACAATGAGCAGTTCTTC. Its protein product is CASGGGGSSYNEQFF.

Comments on this clone: Other DNA sequences in this specimen translate into the identical CDR3. The V and J genes are TRBV10-3 and TRBJ1-3, with a weak D call TRBD1 (5 bases). The length of the CDR3 is 14 residues. Trimming cost V 10 bases and J 0 bases, with 13 bases left between them. CDR1 is ENHRY, CDR2 SYGVKD, per germline. This CDR3 reads CATRRGDSGNTIYF. CDR3 nucleotide sequence: TGTGCCACCCGGCGGGGGGACTCTGGAAACACCATATATTTT.